This is a list of T cell receptor beta chains from one sample in a study of vaccination effects on CD4 cells after COVID-19. Profiled with immunoSEQ multiplex PCR; TCRdb holds only in-frame clones, not every one. The data show 50,000 or so clones, with 75% to 85% seen just once and just over 6% held by the top ten. These TCRs are of unknown antigen specificity. This material consisted of CD4+ T cells from PBMCs cultured with HCoV-OC43 spike peptides, taken before COVID-19 vaccination. The origin of the receptors is a human donor who received a COVID-19 vaccine. Both conserved end residues are part of each CDR3. The order of the fields is V gene, J gene, clone size, D gene, CDR3 DNA, CDR3 protein. A D gene is named only where the DNA matches it firmly. Not every row has a clone size; where given, it reads once, few, many or a size class.

>TRBV30|TRBJ1-2|NA|NA
TGTGCCTGGATGGTCAACTATGGCTACACCTTC
CAWMVNYGYTF
>TRBV6-2/TRBV6-3|TRBJ2-1|NA|TRBD1
TGTGCCAGCAGTCAAAGGACAGGGAGCTCCTACAATGAGCAGTTCTTC
CASSQRTGSSYNEQFF
>TRBV6-5|TRBJ1-6|few|NA
TGTGCCAGCAGTTCGGGACCCAGGGTTTCACCCCTCCACTTT
CASSSGPRVSPLHF
>TRBV6-5|TRBJ1-6|NA|NA
TGTGCCAGCAGTTACCAGGCCTCCTCCTATAATTCACCCCTCCACTTT
CASSYQASSYNSPLHF
>TRBV5-1|TRBJ2-5|NA|NA
TGCGCCAGCAGCTTGGTTCAGGGGTATCAAGAGACCCAGTACTTC
CASSLVQGYQETQYF
>TRBV19|TRBJ1-6|NA|TRBD1
TGTGCCAGTAACATGGCCACGGGACAGTATAATTCACCCCTCCACTTT
CASNMATGQYNSPLHF
>TRBV14|TRBJ1-1|NA|TRBD1
TGTGCCAGCAGCACCAAGACAGGGATCGCTGAAGCTTTCTTT
CASSTKTGIAEAFF
>TRBV28|TRBJ2-1|NA|NA
TGTGCCAGCAGTTTAACAAGTGAGCAGTTCTTC
CASSLTSEQFF
>TRBV3-1/TRBV3-2|TRBJ2-6|NA|TRBD2
TGTGCCAGCAGCCAACGGGGGGGCGGCTTCTCTGGGGCCAACGTCCTGACTTTC
CASSQRGGGFSGANVLTF
>TRBV2|TRBJ1-4|NA|NA
TGTGCCAGCAGTGAACAGGCCCCTCTAATTGAAAAACTGTTTTTT
CASSEQAPLIEKLFF
>TRBV11-2|TRBJ1-6|few|NA
TGTGCCAGCAGCTTAACGGGGAGCTCCTATAATTCACCCCTCCACTTT
CASSLTGSSYNSPLHF
>TRBV28|TRBJ1-2|once|NA
TGTGCCAGCTATTTACCAGGGAGGGAGAATGGCTACACCTTC
CASYLPGRENGYTF
>TRBV5-1|TRBJ2-3|NA|NA
TGCGCCAGCAGCTTGGCTCAGGGAGAGGAAGATACGCAGTATTTT
CASSLAQGEEDTQYF
>TRBV6-6|TRBJ1-4|NA|TRBD1
TGTGCCAGCATTAGACAGGGGGCGGGGGAAAAACTGTTTTTT
CASIRQGAGEKLFF
>TRBV7-8|TRBJ2-1|NA|TRBD2
TGTGCCAGCAGCTCTGTGGGGACTAGGGGCGGGGATGAGCAGTTCTTC
CASSSVGTRGGDEQFF
>TRBV28|TRBJ2-2|few|TRBD1
TGTGCCAGCAGTTTTAGTGGGACAGGGCGAACCGGGGAGCTGTTTTTT
CASSFSGTGRTGELFF
>TRBV21-1|TRBJ1-1|NA|NA
TGTGCCAGCAGCAAAGTAAGGCGGGAGAACACTGAAGCTTTCTTT
CASSKVRRENTEAFF
>TRBV4-2|TRBJ2-2|NA|NA
TGTGCCAGCAGCCCAACACGGGGCGGAGGCGGGGAGCTGTTTTTT
CASSPTRGGGGELFF
>TRBV5-6|TRBJ1-6|few|NA
TGTGCCAGCAGCTTGACCAGCGGGACCTATAATTCACCCCTCCACTTT
CASSLTSGTYNSPLHF
>TRBV7-3|TRBJ1-2|NA|TRBD1
TGTGCCAGCAGCCCGGGTCCGGACAGGGCTTTTTGGGGCTACACCTTC
CASSPGPDRAFWGYTF
>TRBV5-4|TRBJ1-4|NA|NA
TGTGCCAGCAGCTCCCGTAAGGCGGCTAATGAAAAACTGTTTTTT
CASSSRKAANEKLFF
>TRBV2|TRBJ1-1|NA|NA
TGTGCCAGCAGTGTGTCCATCCTTATTGAAGCTTTCTTT
CASSVSILIEAFF
>TRBV6-6|TRBJ2-2|NA|NA
TGTGCCAGCAGTTCCGGGGTAAACACCGGGGAGCTGTTTTTT
CASSSGVNTGELFF
>TRBV7-8|TRBJ2-3|NA|NA
TGTGCCAGCAGCTTAGCGGGATTTGCGCAGTTACGGGATACGCAGTATTTT
CASSLAGFAQLRDTQYF
>TRBV30|TRBJ2-5|NA|NA
TGTGCCTGGAGTGTGGGGGGTTCAGAGACCCAGTACTTC
CAWSVGGSETQYF
>TRBV29-1|TRBJ1-1|NA|NA
TGCAGCGCTGTACAGGGCACTGAAGCTTTCTTT
CSAVQGTEAFF
>TRBV19|TRBJ2-6|NA|NA
TGTGCCAGTACTATTGTTACGGGTACCGGGGCCAACGTCCTGACTTTC
CASTIVTGTGANVLTF
>TRBV28|TRBJ2-3|NA|NA
TGTGCCACCGCCACGGGCCCCACAGATACGCAGTATTTT
CATATGPTDTQYF
>TRBV5-4|TRBJ2-2|few|TRBD2
TGTGCCAGCAGCTTCGGGGGGAAGAACACCGGGGAGCTGTTTTTT
CASSFGGKNTGELFF
>TRBV12-3/TRBV12-4|TRBJ1-2|NA|NA
TGTGCCAGCAGTACGGGGCTTTATGGCTACACCTTC
CASSTGLYGYTF
>TRBV7-2|TRBJ1-5|NA|NA
TGTGCCAGCAGCTTTAAGAGGGGCAATCAGCCCCAGCATTTT
CASSFKRGNQPQHF
>TRBV6-5|TRBJ2-2|NA|NA
TGTGCCAGCAGCCCCGGGGGTGGGAGGAACGGGGAGCTGTTTTTT
CASSPGGGRNGELFF
>TRBV5-4|TRBJ2-5|NA|TRBD2
TGTGCCAGCAGGCCTACTAGCGGGGGGGCCTATGAGACCCAGTACTTC
CASRPTSGGAYETQYF
>TRBV6-5|TRBJ2-2|NA|NA
TGTGCCAGCAGTACAGGGTTGGGCACCGGGGAGCTGTTTTTT
CASSTGLGTGELFF
>TRBV10-2|TRBJ2-1|NA|NA
TGCGCCAGCAGTCACGGGGCTCACAATGAGCAGTTCTTC
CASSHGAHNEQFF
>TRBV19|TRBJ2-2|NA|NA
TGTGCCAGTAGTATAGCTGCGAACACCGGGGAGCTGTTTTTT
CASSIAANTGELFF
>TRBV6-5|TRBJ2-3|NA|NA
TGTGCCAGCAGGACTAGCACAGATACGCAGTATTTT
CASRTSTDTQYF
>TRBV5-1|TRBJ2-3|NA|NA
TGCGCCAGCAGGCTCCAGGACGGCACAGATACGCAGTATTTT
CASRLQDGTDTQYF
>TRBV24-1|TRBJ1-1|NA|NA
TGTGCCACCAGCGCGACGGCTGGTCGTGAAGCTTTCTTT
CATSATAGREAFF
>TRBV5-4|TRBJ1-2|NA|TRBD1
TGTGCCAGCAGCAGGGGACAGGGGGATAACTATGGCTACACCTTC
CASSRGQGDNYGYTF